This TCR beta chain is from a study of T cells in Graves' hyperthyroidism and ophthalmopathy. Across the whole study: Specimen type is peripheral blood, collected at initial diagnosis prior to any treatment. General study results and limits: In the analysis, a 13 V-J model separated ophthalmopathy from stable hyperthyroidism.

V was trimmed by 3 bases and J by 1 base, leaving 15 bases between them. The CDR3 is 15 amino acids. Germline CDR1 is GTSNPN and CDR2 is SVGIG (reference sequence). Patients showing uncontrolled infection, other autoimmune disease, pregnancy or lactation were ineligible. RNA transcripts were the template for amplifying TCR beta CDR3 regions. Initially, a first-round RT-PCR of the TCR CDR3 employed the HTBI primer set. One entry per CDR3 protein, called by TCRdb with MiXCR from the multiplex PCR reads. The sample has about half a million distinct CDR3 sequences; 20% to 25% are singletons. This clonotype was recorded at least ten times. What it recognizes is unknown.

This chain uses TRBV30 with TRBJ2-5; D is possibly TRBD2 (7 bases). The material sequenced was blood. This TCR was sampled from a man aged 18 to 35 with Graves' hyperthyroidism. CDR3 nucleotide sequence: TGTGCCTGGAGACGCTTCGGGGGGCTCCAAGAGACCCAGTACTTC. This sequence encodes CAWRRFGGLQETQYF. Full variable domain (remainder filled in from reference TRBV30 and TRBJ2-5): SQTIHQWPATLVQPVGSPLSLECTVEGTSNPNLYWYRQAAGRGLQLLFYSVGIGQISSEVPQNLSASRPQDRQFILSSKKLLLSDSGFYLCAWRRFGGLQETQYFGPGTRLLVL.